What follows are 25 T cell receptor beta chains derived from one specimen sequenced in a study of somatic mutations in cytotoxic T cells in rheumatoid arthritis. The repertoire was sequenced with immunoSEQ multiplex PCR; TCRdb's copy has only in-frame clones and lacks some. The sample records tens of thousands of clones, under 90% being singletons. Sequenced: CD8+ T cells sorted from blood. The source of these receptors is a man between 35 and 55 years old in good health.

The chain carries TRBV29-1 and TRBJ2-2, with a tentative D call TRBD1 (6 bases). V lost 6 bases to trimming and J lost 2 bases, with 10 bases between them. CDR3 length equals 13 residues. The germline CDR1 and CDR2 sequences are SQVTM and ANQGSEA. The CDR3 here is CSVQGPNTGELFF. CDR3 DNA sequence: TGCAGCGTACAGGGCCCCAACACCGGGGAGCTGTTTTTT.

A few counts support this clone. The chain carries TRBV18 and TRBJ2-7, with D possibly TRBD1 on 8 matching bases. Germline V gene sequence: CDR1 KGHSH, CDR2 LQKENI. The CDR3 length is 18 residues. Trimming took off 3 bases at V and 5 bases at J, with 26 bases between the two ends. In DNA form, the CDR3 reads TGTGCCAGCTCACCTCGAATAGGACCACAGGGGGGGTCGGACGAGCAGTACTTC. Translation: CASSPRIGPQGGSDEQYF.

The chain combines TRBV10-3 with TRBJ2-1, with D unclear. The CDR3 contains 18 residues. Deletions cut 2 bases from V and 6 bases from J, with 23 bases between. Germline CDR1 is ENHRY and CDR2 is SYGVKD. This CDR3 is CAISEPALLSEKRNEQFF. In DNA form, the CDR3 reads TGTGCCATCAGTGAGCCTGCCCTTCTAAGCGAAAAGCGCAATGAGCAGTTCTTC.

This sequence joins TRBV15 and TRBJ2-2, with a weak D call TRBD2 (5 bases). This CDR3 spans 15 amino acids. Trimming pared 6 bases from V and 7 bases from J, leaving 18 bases between. Germline CDR1 LNHNV, CDR2 YYDKDF (reference sequence). CDR3 loop: CATRTGETTGGELFF. The CDR3 DNA sequence: TGTGCCACCAGGACCGGGGAAACCACGGGCGGGGAGCTGTTTTTT.

The rearrangement links TRBV28 to TRBJ2-5; D might be TRBD1 (6 bases). V was trimmed by 3 bases and J by 5 bases, leaving 13 bases between them. This CDR3 is 14 amino acids long. CDR1 and CDR2 (germline): MDHEN, SYDVKM. This CDR3 is CASSFRQGLETQYF. CDR3 DNA sequence: TGTGCCAGCAGTTTCCGGCAGGGGTTGGAGACCCAGTACTTC. Filled out from reference TRBV28 and TRBJ2-5, the complete variable domain reads DVKVTQSSRYLVKRTGEKVFLECVQDMDHENMFWYRQDPGLGLRLIYFSYDVKMKEKGDIPEGYSVSREKKERFSLILESASTNQTSMYLCASSFRQGLETQYFGPGTRLLVL.

The CDR3 is CASSAPSGTSEAYEQYF. The CDR3 DNA is TGTGCCAGCAGCGCCCCATCAGGGACTAGCGAAGCGTACGAGCAGTACTTC. The V call is TRBV14, the J call TRBJ2-7, with 10 bases lining up with TRBD2. This CDR3 has 17 amino acids. V was pared by 5 bases and J by 4 bases, with 14 bases of the junction left unmatched. CDR1 and CDR2 from the germline V gene are SGHDN and FVKESK.

The chain employs TRBV27 and TRBJ2-7; D is unresolved. The CDR3 consists of 13 residues. V was pared by 8 bases and J by 3 bases, with 14 bases between. The V gene's germline CDR1 is MNHEY and CDR2 SMNVEV (reference sequence). CDR3 nucleotides: TGTGCCAGCTCAAGGCGTGTAGACTACGAGCAGTACTTC. It yields the protein CASSRRVDYEQYF.

The CDR3 here is CASAHRDTDTQYF. CDR3 nucleotides: TGTGCCAGCGCACACAGGGACACAGATACGCAGTATTTT. This chain connects TRBV27 to TRBJ2-3; weak D call: TRBD1 (6 bases). Germline V gene sequence: CDR1 MNHEY, CDR2 SMNVEV (reference sequence). Trimming cost V 8 bases and J 2 bases, with 11 bases left between them. The CDR3 contains 13 residues.

V gene TRBV4-1 combines with J gene TRBJ1-1; TRBD1 is a possible D gene (5 bases). From germline, CDR1 is MGHRA and CDR2 YSYEKL. The CDR3 has 16 amino acids. The ends were cut back, 1 base at V and 0 bases at J, with 12 bases in the middle. CDR3 coding DNA: TGCGCCAGCAGCCAAGTTCCAGGGCCCATGAACACTGAAGCTTTCTTT. Residues: CASSQVPGPMNTEAFF.

CDR3 sequence reads: CASSIDAARTDTEAFF. CDR3 DNA: TGTGCCAGTAGTATAGATGCAGCCCGAACAGACACTGAAGCTTTCTTT. The chain is built from TRBV19 and TRBJ1-1; D gene uncertain. The CDR3 extends over 16 amino acids. Looked up from germline, CDR1 is LNHDA and CDR2 is SQIVND (reference sequence). Trimming shortened V by 0 bases and J by 3 bases, and 14 bases separated the two germline ends.

The chain is built from TRBV30 and TRBJ2-7; maybe TRBD1 (6 bases). This CDR3 has 14 amino acids. Trimming removed 1 base from V and 5 bases from J, with 15 bases in between. Germline assignment: CDR1 GTSNPN and CDR2 SVGIG (reference sequence). CDR3 in DNA: TGTGCCTGGAGTGCCAGGGGACCCAGGGACGAGCAGTACTTC. As protein: CAWSARGPRDEQYF.

J is TRBJ1-1 and V is TRBV10-1; TRBD1 might be the D (5 bases). CDR1 WNHNN and CDR2 SYGVQD come from the germline V gene (reference sequence). V lost 5 bases and J 1 base, leaving 8 bases between the germline ends. This CDR3 is 13 amino acids long. The CDR3 is CASSMTANTEAFF. DNA of the CDR3: TGCGCCAGCAGTATGACAGCGAACACTGAAGCTTTCTTT.

This rearrangement joins TRBV19 to TRBJ1-3, with a possible D match to TRBD1 (6 bases). Per germline, CDR1 LNHDA and CDR2 SQIVND (reference sequence). Between the trimmed V and J ends, which lost 5 bases and 0 bases, there was a span of 14 bases. This CDR3 has 16 amino acids. The CDR3 nucleotides are TGTGCCAGTAGTCCGTTTTCGACAGGCTCTGGAAACACCATATATTTT. This codes for CASSPFSTGSGNTIYF.

The J gene is TRBJ2-7, the V gene TRBV27; D perhaps matches TRBD2 (6 bases). Germline V gene data show CDR1 as MNHEY and CDR2 as SMNVEV (reference sequence). V lost 7 bases, J lost 6 bases, and 10 bases lay in between. This CDR3 region has 11 residues. This chain's CDR3 is CASIAGSEQYF. The DNA for the CDR3 is TGTGCCAGCATCGCCGGGAGCGAGCAGTACTTC.

The CDR3 loop is CASSVGGSGRDTQYF. The CDR3 bases are TGTGCCAGCAGCGTAGGGGGTAGCGGGAGGGATACGCAGTATTTT. The chain recombines TRBV9 with TRBJ2-3; 10 bases are a match to TRBD2. Germline V lookup: CDR1 SGDLS, CDR2 YYNGEE. V gave up 0 bases and J gave up 6 bases; unmatched junction bases: 4. There are 15 residues in the CDR3.

V is TRBV21-1 and J is TRBJ1-5; whether TRBD1, the table's D call, matches the DNA was not checked. TRBV21-1 is marked as a pseudogene. CDR3 length: 17 residues. In nucleotides, the CDR3 is TGTGCCAGCAGCAAAAAGACCGGGACATCCCGCAATCAGCCCCAGCATTTT. Translated, it gives CASSKKTGTSRNQPQHF.

The sample holds a few counts of this clone. The chain links TRBV7-9 to TRBJ2-7; no firm D call. Germline V gene sequence: CDR1 SEHNR, CDR2 FQNEAQ (reference sequence). The V gene lost 3 bases and the J gene lost 2 bases, with 2 bases spanning the gap. The CDR3 loop spans 11 amino acids. The CDR3 nucleotides are TGTGCCAGCAGCTTCACCTACGAGCAGTACTTC. This encodes CASSFTYEQYF.

The chain is built from TRBV7-9 and TRBJ2-7; D gene uncertain. The germline V gene encodes CDR1 SEHNR and CDR2 FQNEAQ (reference sequence). The V and J ends lost 0 bases and 2 bases respectively, with 17 bases between them. CDR3 length: 17 amino acids. CDR3 sequence reads: CASSLADEVTLAYEQYF. For the CDR3, the DNA is TGTGCCAGCAGCTTAGCGGATGAAGTCACTTTAGCCTACGAGCAGTACTTC.

The gene calls are TRBV7-9 and TRBJ1-2; maybe TRBD1 (5 bases). The germline V gene has CDR1 SEHNR and CDR2 FQNEAQ (reference sequence). The CDR3 totals 12 residues. V lost 1 base and J 7 bases, leaving 7 bases between the germline ends. The CDR3 loop is CASSLGRGGYTF. CDR3 bases: TGTGCCAGCAGCTTAGGGAGGGGTGGCTACACCTTC.

V is TRBV15 and J is TRBJ2-1; 11 bases are a match to TRBD2. This CDR3 has 18 amino acids. Germline V CDR1 and CDR2: LNHNV, YYDKDF (reference sequence). V shed 2 bases, J shed 5 bases, and the junction held 11 bases outside the gene matches. The CDR3 protein is CATSRFPLAGGRDNEQFF. For the CDR3, the DNA is TGTGCCACCAGCAGATTCCCGCTAGCGGGAGGAAGGGACAATGAGCAGTTCTTC.

The rearrangement uses TRBV7-8 and TRBJ2-7; D may be TRBD2 (6 bases). The germline V gene encodes CDR1 SGHVS and CDR2 FQNEAQ. Trimming left V 3 bases short and J 5 bases short, with 14 bases between. The CDR3 runs to 14 residues. In DNA, the CDR3 is TGTGCCAGCAGCTTGGGACTGGACTGGAACGAGCAGTACTTC. Encoded protein: CASSLGLDWNEQYF.

This sequence joins TRBV6-5 and TRBJ1-2; no clear D. CDR1 and CDR2 from the germline V gene are MNHEY and SVGAGI. V shed 5 bases and J shed 2 bases, with 12 bases lying between them. This CDR3 is built from 14 residues. Here the CDR3 DNA reads TGTGCCAGCAGTGTGACAATGTTCAACTATGGCTACACCTTC. Protein: CASSVTMFNYGYTF.

Only a few counts were recorded for this clone. V is TRBV10-3 and J is TRBJ2-7; D is uncertain. Trimming took 6 bases from V and 3 from J, leaving 6 bases between them. In germline, CDR1 is ENHRY, CDR2 SYGVKD. The CDR3 has 11 amino acids. The DNA for the CDR3 is TGTGCCATCAGCGCAGACTACGAGCAGTACTTC. Its protein is CAISADYEQYF.

The chain links TRBV27 to TRBJ2-1, with 11 bases matching TRBD2. CDR1 is MNHEY, CDR2 SMNVEV, per germline (reference sequence). CDR3 length: 15 residues. V shed 4 bases and J 6 bases; nucleotides not matched to a gene: 5. Here the CDR3 reads CASSSGTSGFNEQFF. Written as DNA, the CDR3 is TGTGCCAGCAGTTCCGGGACTAGCGGATTCAATGAGCAGTTCTTC.

In this sample, this clone turned up once. The chain recombines TRBV30 with TRBJ1-6; a weak D match, TRBD1 (6 bases). The CDR3 contains 14 residues. CDR1 is GTSNPN and CDR2 is SVGIG in the germline V gene (reference sequence). V dropped 2 bases and J dropped 4 bases, with 9 bases sitting between them. CDR3 bases: TGTGCCTGGAGTAGCCAGGGGTATAATTCACCCCTCCACTTT. Its protein product is CAWSSQGYNSPLHF.